The entry below describes one T cell receptor beta chain. What it binds is not known. Depths of 1 in 200,000 to 1 in 1 million T cells were the sequencing target. The assay was immunoSEQ multiplex PCR, and TCRdb's table has in-frame clones only and misses some. The repertoire holds a few hundred thousand clones, with more than 65% as singletons. The data are from a study of cytotoxic CD8 clonotypes in ibrutinib-treated CLL. The wider study: Response sampling occurred after a median approximately eleven months of treatment (range 6 to 36).

The germline V gene has CDR1 SGHNT and CDR2 YYREEE (reference sequence). The CDR3 spans 14 residues. Trimming removed 5 bases from V and 2 bases from J; junction bases left unmatched: 4. General study results and limits: Higher circulating CD8+ T-cell counts strongly accompanied higher baseline clonality, above age-matched healthy donors.

This rearrangement joins TRBV5-4 to TRBJ2-3, with 8 positions matching TRBD2. The sequence was obtained from a human donor with chronic lymphocytic leukemia. Sequencing used PBMCs, obtained before ibrutinib treatment. This CDR3 reads CASRLAVSTDTQYF. In DNA, the CDR3 is TGTGCCAGCAGACTAGCGGTCTCCACAGATACGCAGTATTTT.